Listed here are 22 T cell receptor beta chains from one sample, sequenced in a study of blood T cell repertoires in COVID-19. Profiling relied on immunoSEQ multiplex PCR, and the TCRdb table lists in-frame clones only, not all of them. The sample has approximately 480,000 clones, about 85% seen once. The sample taken for sequencing was PBMCs or T cells enriched from blood (not recorded which). These receptors were collected from a woman aged 18-29 years who had recovered from COVID-19.

The chain joins TRBV5-4 to TRBJ1-4; 10 nucleotides match TRBD1. This CDR3 has 16 amino acids. V shed 3 bases and J 8 bases; nucleotides not matched to a gene: 10. Germline CDR1 reads SGHNT; CDR2 reads YYREEE (reference sequence). The CDR3 bases are TGTGCCAGCAGCTCCACCCCCGGGACAGGGGTCGAAAAACTGTTTTTT. Translated, it gives CASSSTPGTGVEKLFF.

This clone was seen once. CDR3: CASSRDRGLEGYTF. In DNA form, the CDR3 reads TGTGCCAGCAGCCGGGACAGGGGACTTGAGGGCTACACCTTC. The chain employs TRBV27 and TRBJ1-2; 10 positions agree with TRBD1. The ends lost 6 bases at V and 8 bases at J; junction bases unmatched: 9. Germline V gene sequence: CDR1 MNHEY, CDR2 SMNVEV (reference sequence). This CDR3 has 14 amino acids.

The chain combines TRBV5-5 with TRBJ2-3; TRBD2 matches at 12 bases. Germline CDR1 is SGHKS and CDR2 is YYEKEE (reference sequence). With 0 bases clipped from V and 4 bases from J, the junction kept 9 bases outside the gene matches. The CDR3 has 18 amino acids. CDR3 loop: CASSLVGASGGASDTQYF. CDR3 DNA: TGTGCCAGCAGCTTGGTCGGGGCTAGCGGGGGGGCTTCAGATACGCAGTATTTT.

The chain couples TRBV7-2 to TRBJ2-1; 9 positions agree with TRBD2. V lost 5 bases and J lost 7; bases outside the gene matches: 9. From germline, CDR1 is SGHTA and CDR2 FQGNSA. The CDR3 has 15 residues. CDR3 sequence reads: CASSPNPGLANEQFF. The DNA of the CDR3 is TGTGCCAGCAGCCCGAACCCGGGACTAGCAAATGAGCAGTTCTTC.

Remarks on this clone: At the DNA level, this CDR3 is encoded by other sequences in the same sample as well. This chain uses TRBV27 with TRBJ2-3; no firm D call. CDR1 MNHEY and CDR2 SMNVEV come from the germline V gene (reference sequence). The V and J ends lost 3 bases and 2 bases respectively, with 6 bases between them. This CDR3 contains 13 residues. CDR3 amino acids: CASSFRSTDTQYF. In DNA, the CDR3 is TGTGCCAGCAGTTTCCGGTCCACAGATACGCAGTATTTT.

This chain links TRBV5-1 with TRBJ2-5; 13 nucleotides agree with TRBD2. The CDR3 extends over 19 amino acids. V was pared by 4 bases and J by 2 bases, with 14 bases of the junction left unmatched. Germline V gives CDR1 SGHRS, CDR2 YFSETQ. The CDR3 reads CASSLGTSGVMFTQETQYF. The DNA for the CDR3 is TGCGCCAGCAGCCTCGGGACTAGCGGGGTCATGTTCACACAAGAGACCCAGTACTTC.

The CDR3: CASTPSRGAGEQYF. The CDR3 region has the DNA TGTGCCAGTACCCCTTCTCGGGGGGCGGGGGAGCAGTACTTC. The chain uses TRBV19 and TRBJ2-7; D is possibly TRBD2 (7 bases). The ends were cut back, 7 bases at V and 7 bases at J, with 20 bases in the middle. CDR1 LNHDA and CDR2 SQIVND come from the germline V gene (reference sequence). The CDR3 contains 14 residues. The entire variable domain, with the rest obtained from reference TRBV19 and TRBJ2-7, is as follows: DGGITQSPKYLFRKEGQNVTLSCEQNLNHDAMYWYRQDPGQGLRLIYYSQIVNDFQKGDIAEGYSVSREKKESFPLTVTSAQKNPTAFYLCASTPSRGAGEQYFGPGTRLTVT.

This clone has only a few counts. The chain couples TRBV10-3 to TRBJ1-2; perhaps TRBD1 as D (5 bases). CDR3 length: 13 residues. CDR1 and CDR2 (germline): ENHRY, SYGVKD. The V end lost 4 bases, the J end lost 8 bases, and 14 bases lay between the germline ends. CDR3 nucleotides: TGTGCCATCAGTGCGGTTAGCGGGGACGGCTACACCTTC. This sequence encodes CAISAVSGDGYTF.

The genes are TRBV2 and TRBJ2-4; D is perhaps TRBD2 (5 bases). There are 14 residues in the CDR3. Germline V CDR1 and CDR2: SNHLY, FYNNEI. Trimming stripped 1 base from V and 8 bases from J, with 12 bases between. CDR3 protein: CASSEEGVRDIQYF. The CDR3 DNA sequence: TGTGCCAGCAGTGAAGAGGGAGTAAGGGACATTCAGTACTTC.

The chain has TRBV5-6 and TRBJ2-2; no reliable D call. This CDR3 comprises 16 residues. Germline loops: CDR1 SGHDT, CDR2 YYEEEE. V was pared by 1 base and J by 4 bases, with 14 bases between. Here the CDR3 DNA reads TGTGCCAGCAGCTTGCTCCCCCGGAGTGTCACCGGGGAGCTGTTTTTT. Its protein is CASSLLPRSVTGELFF. The whole variable domain, filled in from reference TRBV5-6 and TRBJ2-2, reads DAGVTQSPTHLIKTRGQQVTLRCSPKSGHDTVSWYQQALGQGPQFIFQYYEEEERQRGNFPDRFSGHQFPNYSSELNVNALLLGDSALYLCASSLLPRSVTGELFFGEGSRLTVL.

This clone was counted a few times. The rearrangement joins TRBV2 to TRBJ1-4; D possibly corresponds to TRBD1 (5 bases). Germline values: CDR1 SNHLY, CDR2 FYNNEI. The V gene lost 6 bases and the J gene lost 5 bases, with 13 bases spanning the gap. The length of the CDR3 is 14 residues. This CDR3 reads CASRETVSNEKLFF. The DNA for the CDR3 is TGTGCCAGCAGGGAGACAGTTTCCAATGAAAAACTGTTTTTT.

The chain couples TRBV5-1 to TRBJ2-1; D is unclear. Germline V gives CDR1 SGHRS, CDR2 YFSETQ. The CDR3 totals 11 residues. V was cut by 5 bases and J by 4 bases, with 4 bases left in between. The CDR3 region is CASSNYNEQFF. The CDR3 bases are TGCGCCAGCAGTAATTACAATGAGCAGTTCTTC.

The chain combines TRBV11-2 with TRBJ1-6; 10 nucleotides match TRBD1. Trimming cost V 2 bases and J 10 bases; bases outside gene matches: 2. The CDR3 has 14 amino acids. Germline CDR1 is SGHAT and CDR2 is FQNNGV. DNA of the CDR3: TGTGCCAGCAGCTTATCGGACAGGGGGTCACCCCTCCACTTT. It encodes CASSLSDRGSPLHF.

The rearrangement joins TRBV15 to TRBJ1-1; TRBD1 agrees at 10 bases. The trim removed 4 bases at V and 3 bases at J, leaving 5 bases unmatched. The germline CDR1 and CDR2 sequences are LNHNV and YYDKDF (reference sequence). CDR3 size: 15 residues. DNA for the CDR3: TGTGCCACCAGCATCCGGACAGGGGGGGACACTGAAGCTTTCTTT. This codes for CATSIRTGGDTEAFF.

This clone appeared a single time. The V call is TRBV7-3, the J call TRBJ1-1; D might be TRBD1 (5 bases). There are 14 residues in the CDR3. With 2 bases removed from V and 1 base from J, the gap between germline ends came to 8 bases. CDR1 is SGHTA and CDR2 is FQGTGA in the germline V gene. Written as DNA, the CDR3 is TGTGCCAGCAGCTTAGGGGGGGAGAACACTGAAGCTTTCTTT. This codes for CASSLGGENTEAFF.

The chain uses TRBV24-1 and TRBJ2-3, with D perhaps matching TRBD1 (5 bases). The CDR3 covers 15 residues. Trimming left V 5 bases short and J 5 bases short, with 16 bases between. Germline V gene sequence: CDR1 KGHDR, CDR2 SFDVKD. The CDR3 region is CATSGGRGDGDTQYF. Here the CDR3 DNA reads TGTGCCACCAGTGGGGGAAGGGGTGATGGAGATACGCAGTATTTT.

The chain employs TRBV15 and TRBJ1-2; D remains unclear. Trimming cost V 3 bases and J 0 bases, with 11 bases left between them. Germline values: CDR1 LNHNV, CDR2 YYDKDF (reference sequence). The CDR3 loop spans 15 amino acids. CDR3 sequence (DNA): TGTGCCACCAGCAGGGGGTTGGGAGCTAACTATGGCTACACCTTC. Protein: CATSRGLGANYGYTF.

The gene calls are TRBV19 and TRBJ2-7; 7 bases agree with TRBD1. CDR1 and CDR2 from the germline V gene are LNHDA and SQIVND (reference sequence). V gave up 7 bases and J gave up 2 bases; unmatched junction bases: 8. The CDR3 is made up of 14 amino acids. The CDR3 region has the DNA TGTGCCAGTACTCCCGGACAGGCCGCCTACGAGCAGTACTTC. It yields the protein CASTPGQAAYEQYF.

The rearrangement joins TRBV14 to TRBJ2-3; D call uncertain. CDR1 and CDR2 from the germline V gene are SGHDN and FVKESK. Deletions cut 0 bases from V and 2 bases from J, with 3 bases between. This CDR3 has 13 residues. This CDR3 is CASSQDLTDTQYF. The CDR3, as DNA: TGTGCCAGCAGCCAAGACCTCACAGATACGCAGTATTTT.

As DNA, the CDR3 is TGTGCCAGCAGCCTTCAGGGTAATGAAGAGACCCAGTACTTC. It codes for CASSLQGNEETQYF. The chain carries TRBV5-5 and TRBJ2-5; D is possibly TRBD1 (5 bases). CDR1 and CDR2 from the germline V gene are SGHKS and YYEKEE (reference sequence). Trimming took off 4 bases at V and 3 bases at J, with 13 bases between the two ends. This CDR3 has 14 residues.

The rearrangement joins TRBV19 to TRBJ2-3, with 7 bases identical to TRBD2. Germline V gene sequence: CDR1 LNHDA, CDR2 SQIVND (reference sequence). The CDR3 spans 16 residues. V was pared by 6 bases and J by 1 base, with 10 bases of the junction left unmatched. Here the CDR3 reads CASSLRLAQGTDTQYF. The CDR3 region has the DNA TGTGCCAGTAGCCTTAGACTAGCCCAAGGCACAGATACGCAGTATTTT.

The chain combines TRBV28 with TRBJ1-2; 9 nucleotides align to TRBD1. The CDR3 totals 14 residues. V lost 8 bases, J lost 8 bases, and 12 bases stayed unmatched. Germline CDR1 reads MDHEN; CDR2 reads SYDVKM. CDR3: CASGDNRGPNGYTF. The CDR3 coding sequence is TGTGCCAGCGGAGACAACAGGGGGCCAAACGGCTACACCTTC.